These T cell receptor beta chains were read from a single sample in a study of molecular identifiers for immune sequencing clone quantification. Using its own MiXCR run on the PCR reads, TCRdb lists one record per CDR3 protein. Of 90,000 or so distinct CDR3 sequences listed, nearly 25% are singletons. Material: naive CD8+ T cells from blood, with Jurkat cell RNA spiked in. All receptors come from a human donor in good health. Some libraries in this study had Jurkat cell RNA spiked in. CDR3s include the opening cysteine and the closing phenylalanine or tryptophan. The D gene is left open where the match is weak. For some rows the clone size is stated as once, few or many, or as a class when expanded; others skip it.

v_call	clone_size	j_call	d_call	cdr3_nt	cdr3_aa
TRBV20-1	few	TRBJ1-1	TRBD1	TGCAGTGCTAACCCGACAGGGAAAGAGACTGGAGCTTTCTTT	CSANPTGKETGAFF
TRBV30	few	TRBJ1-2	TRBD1	TGTGCCTGGAGTATAAGGACAGGGTTTGGCTACACCTTC	CAWSIRTGFGYTF
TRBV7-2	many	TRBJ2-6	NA	TGTGCCAGCAGTAACCAGACAGGCTCTGGGGCCAACGTCCTGACTTTC	CASSNQTGSGANVLTF
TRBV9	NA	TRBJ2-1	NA	TGTGCCAGAAGCGGATTCTCACGGGGCTCCTACAATGAGCAGTTCTTC	CARSGFSRGSYNEQFF
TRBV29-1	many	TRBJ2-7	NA	TGCAGCGTTGCCCTGGCGCAGGGACCCTACGAGCAGTACTTC	CSVALAQGPYEQYF
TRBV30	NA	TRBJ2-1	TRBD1	TGTGCCTGGAACGCGGGGCAGGGGGCGTGGAATGAGCAGTTCTTC	CAWNAGQGAWNEQFF
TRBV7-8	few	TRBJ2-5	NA	TGTGCCAGCAGCTTAGTTAACCCGACAGAGACCCAGTACTTC	CASSLVNPTETQYF
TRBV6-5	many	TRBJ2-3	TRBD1	TGTGCCAGCAGCGCGTGGACAGGGGAAGCAGATACGCAGTATTTT	CASSAWTGEADTQYF
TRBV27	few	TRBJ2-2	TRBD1	TGTGCCAGCAGTGGACAGGGGGGGAGCACCGGGGAGCTGTTTTTT	CASSGQGGSTGELFF
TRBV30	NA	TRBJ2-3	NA	TGTGCCTGGAGTTGGGGGAAGGGCACAGATACGCAGTATTTT	CAWSWGKGTDTQYF
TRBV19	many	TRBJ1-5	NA	TGTGCCAGTAGTGCAGGGGTGTCGGTCGGATATAGCAATCAGCCCCAGCATTTT	CASSAGVSVGYSNQPQHF
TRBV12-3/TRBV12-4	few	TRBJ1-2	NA	TGTGCCAGCAGTTTGGGTAGCTACTATGGCTACACCTTC	CASSLGSYYGYTF
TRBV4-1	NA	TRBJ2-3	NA	TGCGCCAGCAGCCAGGTGCCTCCCCCAAACCCAGATACGCAGTATTTT	CASSQVPPPNPDTQYF
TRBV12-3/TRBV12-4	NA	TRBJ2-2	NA	TGTGCCAGCAGTTTTCGCCCAGCGAACACCGGGGAGCTGTTTTTT	CASSFRPANTGELFF
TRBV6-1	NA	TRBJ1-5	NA	TGTGCCAGCTTAATAGGGGGTGATAGCAATCAGCCCCAGCATTTT	CASLIGGDSNQPQHF
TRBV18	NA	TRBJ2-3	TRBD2	TGTGCCAGCTCAGCCGGGACTAGCGGAACTCTCCACACAGATACGCAGTATTTT	CASSAGTSGTLHTDTQYF
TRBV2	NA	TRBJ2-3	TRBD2	TGTGCCAGCAGTGAAGTAGCGGGGGCTAGCTCAGATACGCAGTATTTT	CASSEVAGASSDTQYF
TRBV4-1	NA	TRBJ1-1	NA	TGCGCCGGCAGGAGGCTTGACGGAAACACTGAAGCTTTCTTT	CAGRRLDGNTEAFF
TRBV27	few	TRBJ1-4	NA	TGTGCCAGCAGCCAGCAGGGAAGTGAAAAACTGTTTTTT	CASSQQGSEKLFF